This T cell receptor beta chain was recorded in a study of shared clonotypes between healthy human individuals. Study outcomes and limitations: Estimated richness was generally greater in naive than memory subsets. Four donors had roughly 5% of their naive CD4 clonotypes in common.

The method was immunoSEQ multiplex PCR; TCRdb's version includes in-frame clones alone and lacks a portion of them. This sample carries some 2,000,000 clones, 85% to 95% of them seen once, and the ten largest clones take roughly 1%. Between the trimmed V and J ends, which lost 0 bases and 2 bases, there was a span of 12 bases. This CDR3 is 16 amino acids long. Germline V CDR1 and CDR2: LGHNA, YSLEER. Turning to this clone: Its target is unknown.

The naive CD8 population came from CD45RO-negative cells selected for CCR7, without terminally differentiated effector memory CD45RA+ cells. The specimen was naive CD8+ T cells sorted from blood. The origin of this receptor is a man aged 18 to 29 in good health. This rearrangement joins TRBV4-3 to TRBJ2-3; D tentatively fits TRBD1 or TRBD2 (5 bases each). CDR3 nucleotides: TGCGCCAGCAGCCAAGACTGGGACCCTAACACAGATACGCAGTATTTT. Its translation is CASSQDWDPNTDTQYF.